The 29 T cell receptor beta chains below were found in one sample sequenced in a study of vaccination and CD4 T cells after COVID-19. The treatment here: roughly 11-day PBMC culture with coronavirus spike peptide pools or control peptides (ViraFEST assay). Their antigens are not known. Oncomine TCR Beta short-read sequencing was applied to DNA from cultured CD4+ T cells. TCRdb re-derived calls from the PCR reads in MiXCR, one entry per CDR3 protein. The table lists around 25,000 distinct CDR3 sequences, 67% of them singletons. Sample: CD4+ T cells from blood, cultured in vitro, taken after SARS-CoV-2 vaccination. Receptor source: a human donor who received a COVID-19 vaccine.

This clonotype occurred a few times. V gene TRBV30 combines with J gene TRBJ1-2; D remains ambiguous. Germline lookup yields CDR1 GTSNPN and CDR2 SVGIG (reference sequence). Trimming left V 4 bases short and J 8 bases short, with 11 bases between. The CDR3 totals 11 residues. The CDR3 DNA reads TGTGCCTGGAATGGGTTCTACGGCTACACCTTC. Its protein product is CAWNGFYGYTF.

This chain joins TRBV30 and TRBJ2-3; 9 nucleotides line up with TRBD2. This CDR3 has 16 residues. The J segment lost 2 bases and the V segment lost 0 bases, leaving 6 bases of the junction unmatched. Germline V gene data show CDR1 as GTSNPN and CDR2 as SVGIG (reference sequence). CDR3 coding DNA: TGTGCCTGGAGTGTAGAGCGGGGGGCCCTCACAGATACGCAGTATTTT. Translating gives CAWSVERGALTDTQYF.

As for this clonotype: Relative to the germline gene, one junction end is altered; a read error may explain this. The chain carries TRBV19 and TRBJ1-3; D is uncertain. The CDR3 is 15 amino acids. Germline V lookup: CDR1 LNHDA, CDR2 SQIVND (reference sequence). The CDR3 loop reads CARSISGDAGNTIYF. For the CDR3, the DNA is TGTGCCCGTAGTATCTCCGGGGATGCAGGAAACACCATATATTTT.

The CDR3 DNA sequence: TGTGCCAGCGGTACTAGCGGGGGGTGGGAGACCCAGTACTTC. This gives the protein CASGTSGGWETQYF. This sequence joins TRBV27 and TRBJ2-5; 12 bases are a match to TRBD2. With 8 bases clipped from V and 5 bases from J, the junction kept 6 bases outside the gene matches. Per germline, CDR1 MNHEY and CDR2 SMNVEV (reference sequence). The CDR3 contains 14 residues.

The DNA of the CDR3 is TGTGCCAGCAGCTTCGGACAGGGCATGAACACTGAAGCTTTCTTT. It specifies CASSFGQGMNTEAFF. The rearrangement uses TRBV11-2 and TRBJ1-1, with 8 bases lining up with TRBD1. The V and J ends lost 3 bases and 0 bases, in that order; junction bases with no gene match: 3. Germline loops: CDR1 SGHAT, CDR2 FQNNGV. The CDR3 runs to 15 residues.

The table lists this clonotype with a few counts. The CDR3 spells CASRLTGGLSNQPQHF. Written as DNA, the CDR3 is TGTGCCAGCAGACTTACAGGGGGATTGAGCAATCAGCCCCAGCATTTT. The genes are TRBV12-3 or TRBV12-4 and TRBJ1-5; TRBD1 matches 8 bases. The J segment lost 1 base and the V segment lost 6 bases, leaving 8 bases of the junction unmatched. CDR3 length: 16 residues.

The V call is TRBV19, the J call TRBJ1-5; 10 bases agree with TRBD1. The J segment lost 6 bases and the V segment lost 5 bases, leaving 10 bases of the junction unmatched. The length of the CDR3 is 16 residues. Germline CDR1 is LNHDA and CDR2 is SQIVND (reference sequence). As DNA, the CDR3 is TGTGCCAGTAGTTTCAGACAGGGGGCGCAAGGTCAGCCCCAGCATTTT. Its translation is CASSFRQGAQGQPQHF.

This chain connects TRBV7-6 to TRBJ2-7; 9 bases are a match to TRBD1. Germline loops: CDR1 SGHVS, CDR2 FNYEAQ. The CDR3 is made up of 18 amino acids. V lost 5 bases and J lost 2; bases outside the gene matches: 16. CDR3 nucleotides: TGTGCCAGCAGCCCACCCCGAATACGGGACAGGGAGGCCTACGAGCAGTACTTC. It translates to CASSPPRIRDREAYEQYF.

V and J are TRBV7-8 and TRBJ1-1, with TRBD1 identical over 7 bases. V lost 5 bases, J lost 1 base, and 10 bases stayed unmatched. The CDR3 has 16 residues. Germline V lookup: CDR1 SGHVS, CDR2 FQNEAQ. The CDR3 loop reads CASSPGYDRENTEAFF. CDR3 coding DNA: TGTGCCAGCAGCCCCGGATACGACAGGGAGAACACTGAAGCTTTCTTT.

V usage is TRBV12-3 or TRBV12-4 and J usage is TRBJ1-3; 9 bases match TRBD1. V shed 6 bases, J shed 4 bases, and the junction held 7 bases outside the gene matches. The CDR3 loop spans 15 amino acids. This CDR3 reads CASSFGTGIGNTIYF. The DNA for the CDR3 is TGTGCCAGCAGCTTCGGGACAGGGATCGGAAACACCATATATTTT.

This sequence joins TRBV20-1 and TRBJ1-4, with a tentative D call TRBD1 (6 bases). CDR1 is DFQATT, CDR2 SNEGSKA, per germline (reference sequence). The CDR3 contains 12 residues. Trimming took 7 bases from V and 7 from J, leaving 13 bases between them. The CDR3 region is CSGGQGGEKLFF. The CDR3 region has the DNA TGCAGTGGGGGGCAGGGTGGTGAAAAACTGTTTTTT.

The rearrangement links TRBV7-8 to TRBJ1-6, with TRBD1 matching 8 bases. With V trimmed by 2 bases and J by 7 bases, 4 bases remained unmatched. Per germline, CDR1 SGHVS and CDR2 FQNEAQ. This CDR3 contains 15 residues. CDR3 sequence reads: CASSLRTGGNSPLHF. DNA for the CDR3: TGTGCCAGCAGCTTACGTACAGGGGGGAATTCACCCCTCCACTTT.

This clonotype was recorded once. The chain employs TRBV19 and TRBJ2-2; 10 nucleotides match TRBD1. V shed 11 bases, J shed 5 bases, and the junction held 17 bases outside the gene matches. In germline, CDR1 is LNHDA, CDR2 SQIVND (reference sequence). There are 17 residues in the CDR3. The CDR3 DNA reads as TGTGCCGGAGAACGCTATTCGACAGGGGGCGCGACCGGGGAGCTGTTTTTT. Translation gives CAGERYSTGGATGELFF. The complete variable domain, with remaining parts taken from reference TRBV19 and TRBJ2-2, reads DGGITQSPKYLFRKEGQNVTLSCEQNLNHDAMYWYRQDPGQGLRLIYYSQIVNDFQKGDIAEGYSVSREKKESFPLTVTSAQKNPTAFYLCAGERYSTGGATGELFFGEGSRLTVL.

This clonotype appeared once. The rearrangement joins TRBV7-9 to TRBJ2-7, with D perhaps matching TRBD1 or TRBD2 (5 bases each). CDR3 length equals 12 residues. The germline gives CDR1 SEHNR, CDR2 FQNEAQ (reference sequence). V was shortened by 6 bases and J by 7 bases, with 13 bases between the two germline ends. CDR3 amino acids: CASSQGSGEQYF. CDR3 DNA sequence: TGTGCCAGCAGTCAGGGCTCGGGGGAGCAGTACTTC.

The chain links TRBV24-1 to TRBJ2-7; perhaps D is TRBD1 or TRBD2 (5 bases each). The CDR3 consists of 15 residues. Per the germline V gene, CDR1 is KGHDR and CDR2 is SFDVKD. The V end was cut by 2 bases, the J end by 2 bases, with 12 bases between. CDR3: CATSDSAGSPYEQYF. For the CDR3, the DNA is TGTGCCACCAGTGATTCGGCAGGGAGCCCCTACGAGCAGTACTTC.

As for this clonotype: Likely a read error: the CDR3 ends without its conserved phenylalanine or tryptophan. The chain recombines TRBV12-3 or TRBV12-4 with TRBJ1-2; weak D call: TRBD1 (5 bases). This CDR3 spans 11 amino acids. V was clipped by 10 bases and J by 8 bases, with 14 bases between them. CDR3 DNA: TGTGCCACCCAGGGACCCTCCGGCTACACCATC. Its translation: CATQGPSGYTI.

The chain links TRBV6-1 to TRBJ1-6, with a weak D call TRBD1 (6 bases). CDR3 size: 20 residues. Trimming took 6 bases from V and 6 from J, leaving 30 bases between them. The germline V gene has CDR1 MNHNS and CDR2 SASEGT. CDR3 nucleotides: TGTGCCAGCAGCGACGCCCGTGGGCAGGGGTTACTCTTTCGTAATTCACCCCTCCACTTT. Its translation is CASSDARGQGLLFRNSPLHF.

V gene TRBV12-3 or TRBV12-4 combines with J gene TRBJ1-2; 8 positions match TRBD1. V shed 1 base, J shed 8 bases, and the junction held 12 bases outside the gene matches. This CDR3 contains 16 residues. CDR3 residues: CASSLGSARGPGGYTF. CDR3 in DNA: TGTGCCAGCAGTTTAGGCTCGGCCAGGGGGCCGGGGGGCTACACCTTC.

This clonotype was seen once. This chain connects TRBV6-1 to TRBJ2-2; a possible D gene is TRBD1 (6 bases). The length of the CDR3 is 14 residues. V was cut by 7 bases and J by 3 bases, with 12 bases left in between. The germline V gene has CDR1 MNHNS and CDR2 SASEGT. Here the CDR3 DNA reads TGTGCCAGCACCGGACAGACGTACACCGGGGAGCTGTTTTTT. Its protein is CASTGQTYTGELFF.

V and J are TRBV14 and TRBJ1-1; 7 bases are shared with TRBD1. The CDR3 loop spans 14 amino acids. In germline, CDR1 is SGHDN, CDR2 FVKESK. The V and J ends lost 4 bases and 5 bases, in that order; junction bases with no gene match: 7. The CDR3 DNA reads as TGTGCCAGCAGCCCGCAGCCAGGGGGGACTGAAGCTTTCTTT. As protein: CASSPQPGGTEAFF.

The chain recombines TRBV11-3 with TRBJ2-5; tentative D call: TRBD1 (6 bases). Trimming took off 4 bases at V and 2 bases at J, with 11 bases between the two ends. The length of the CDR3 is 14 residues. Per the germline V gene, CDR1 is SGHNT and CDR2 is YENEEA. As DNA, the CDR3 is TGTGCCAGCAGCTCCCGGACAGCGCAAGAGACCCAGTACTTC. Amino acids: CASSSRTAQETQYF.

The chain has TRBV2 and TRBJ1-2; 10 bases line up with TRBD1. Trimming at V came to 3 bases and at J to 8 bases, leaving 9 bases not matched to a gene. Germline V gene lookup returns CDR1 SNHLY and CDR2 FYNNEI. This CDR3 is built from 15 residues. In DNA, the CDR3 is TGTGCCAGCAGTGAGACTAGACAGGGGGCTTACGGCTACACCTTC. Translation gives CASSETRQGAYGYTF.

The chain employs TRBV6-5 and TRBJ1-4, with TRBD1 matching 7 bases. The CDR3 covers 15 residues. V lost 0 bases to trimming and J lost 8 bases; unmatched junction nucleotides: 6. Germline V gene sequence: CDR1 MNHEY, CDR2 SVGAGI. CDR3 sequence (DNA): TGTGCCAGCAGTTACTCTCACAGGGGAGAAGAAAAACTGTTTTTT. It is translated as CASSYSHRGEEKLFF.

This clonotype was observed once. The gene calls are TRBV6-1 and TRBJ2-7, with a tentative D call TRBD1 (6 bases). Trimming shortened V by 4 bases and J by 4 bases, and 14 bases separated the two germline ends. Germline V gene lookup returns CDR1 MNHNS and CDR2 SASEGT. The CDR3 is made up of 14 amino acids. CDR3 sequence (DNA): TGTGCCAGCAGTGTGGTGGGGGCGCCTTACGAGCAGTACTTC. Its protein is CASSVVGAPYEQYF.

The chain links TRBV10-3 to TRBJ1-2, with TRBD1 matching over 10 bases. J lost 0 bases, V lost 7 bases, and 5 bases had no gene match. Germline CDR1 is ENHRY and CDR2 is SYGVKD. The CDR3 is 15 amino acids. CDR3 amino acids: CAIKGQGEANYGYTF. CDR3 DNA: TGTGCCATCAAAGGACAGGGGGAGGCTAACTATGGCTACACCTTC.

This rearrangement joins TRBV5-6 to TRBJ1-5; perhaps TRBD1 as D (6 bases). V was trimmed by 2 bases and J by 6 bases, leaving 15 bases between them. CDR1 is SGHDT, CDR2 YYEEEE, per germline. The CDR3 has 15 amino acids. The CDR3 here is CASSFRGIVGQPQHF. CDR3 DNA: TGTGCCAGCAGCTTTAGGGGGATCGTGGGTCAGCCCCAGCATTTT.

The chain uses TRBV7-9 and TRBJ2-3; 11 bases agree with TRBD2. CDR1 SEHNR and CDR2 FQNEAQ come from the germline V gene (reference sequence). V dropped 3 bases and J dropped 3; count of bases not matched to a gene: 5. The CDR3 consists of 16 residues. CDR3 sequence (DNA): TGTGCCAGCAGCTTGGCCGGGACTAGCGGTACAGATACGCAGTATTTT. Its protein is CASSLAGTSGTDTQYF.

The chain joins TRBV10-3 to TRBJ2-7; 11 nucleotides line up with TRBD1. Germline-derived CDR1 and CDR2 are ENHRY and SYGVKD. The CDR3 runs to 16 residues. After removal of 4 bases from V and 5 bases from J, the junction contained 10 bases not matched to a gene. DNA of the CDR3: TGTGCCATCAGTGGAACCGGGACAGGGGGGACAGACGAGCAGTACTTC. Encoded protein: CAISGTGTGGTDEQYF.

This clonotype was found a few times. CDR3 nucleotide sequence: TGTGCCAGCACCTTGACAGGGGGCGGTGGCTACACCTTC. Residues: CASTLTGGGGYTF. The chain combines TRBV6-2 or TRBV6-3 with TRBJ1-2; TRBD1 matches 10 bases. The CDR3 totals 13 residues. From germline, CDR1 is MNHEY and CDR2 SVGEGT. J gave up 7 bases and V 7 bases, and 6 bases lay outside the gene matches.